The sequence of this T cell receptor (beta chain) was determined in a study of blood T cells in healthy people across ages. Study-wide context: Template switching caught about one barcoded beta molecule for each two T cells.

Healthy Caucasians from Russia aged about 6 to 90 served as donors. Per sample, extraction of total RNA gave at least 5.5 micrograms in every case. CDR1 and CDR2 (germline): LGHNA, YSLEER. The CDR3 is 17 amino acids. With regard to this clonotype: As yet, its antigen is unknown.

The second PCR ran about 6 to 11 cycles with a sample-barcoded 5' primer and J-beta primers. TCRdb redid the calling of the 5' RACE reads with MiXCR, one entry per CDR3 protein. The table includes around 600,000 distinct CDR3 sequences, roughly 43% detected once. General study results and limits: Naive and antigen-experienced cells were not separated, limiting conclusive comparison.

The TCR was taken from a man older than 75 in good health. The chain combines TRBV4-3 with TRBJ2-5, with D perhaps matching TRBD1 (6 bases). The tail of the sequence fits TRBJ2-7 better, so the J call may be wrong. Specimen: blood. In DNA form, the CDR3 reads TGCGCCAGCAGCCAAGAGGTTCCAGGGGTGAATTTCTACGAGCAGTACTTC. It yields the protein CASSQEVPGVNFYEQYF.